In this sample, the clone carrying this T cell receptor beta chain turned up a few times. Its antigen is unidentified. TCRdb re-derived calls from the reads in MiXCR, one entry per CDR3 protein. This table holds hundreds of thousands of distinct CDR3 sequences, over 7.5% found once. This sample was included in a study of T cell repertoires in cytomegalovirus infection. Turning to the study itself: Based on public TCR beta signatures, there were indications of CMV infection and of a matching HLA type.

Overall study findings and caveats: Adding up the frequency of public TCR beta families identified people who carried CMV plus the relevant HLA. Dominant in the ex vivo response were TCR beta clonotypes restricted by HLA-C and specific for CMV.

Germline V CDR1 and CDR2: SGHVS, FNYEAQ. The CDR3 extends over 14 amino acids. V shed 0 bases and J shed 10 bases, with 10 bases lying between them. The receptor was derived from a human donor in good health (CMV status not recorded). Some clones in this sample may be carry-over from other donors' samples. Sequenced material: PBMCs. The chain has TRBV7-6 and TRBJ1-6, with unresolved D. CDR3 DNA sequence: TGTGCCAGCAGCTTAGCGGGAGCACGATCACCCCTCCACTTT. Translated: CASSLAGARSPLHF.